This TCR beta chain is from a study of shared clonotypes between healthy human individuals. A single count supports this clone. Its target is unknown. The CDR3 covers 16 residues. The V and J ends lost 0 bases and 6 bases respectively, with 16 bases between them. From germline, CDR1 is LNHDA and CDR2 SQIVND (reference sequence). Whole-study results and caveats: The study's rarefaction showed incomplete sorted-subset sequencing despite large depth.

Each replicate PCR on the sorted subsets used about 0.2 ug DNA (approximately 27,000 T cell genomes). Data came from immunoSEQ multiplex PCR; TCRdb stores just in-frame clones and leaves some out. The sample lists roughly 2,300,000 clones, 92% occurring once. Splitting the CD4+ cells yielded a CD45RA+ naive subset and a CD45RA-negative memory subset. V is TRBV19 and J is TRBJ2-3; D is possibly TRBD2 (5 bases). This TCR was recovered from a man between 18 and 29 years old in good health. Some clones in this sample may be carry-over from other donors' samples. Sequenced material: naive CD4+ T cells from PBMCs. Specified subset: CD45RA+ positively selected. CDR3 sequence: CASSIDSGKVPDTQYF. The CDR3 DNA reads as TGTGCCAGTAGTATAGATTCGGGAAAGGTCCCCGATACGCAGTATTTT.